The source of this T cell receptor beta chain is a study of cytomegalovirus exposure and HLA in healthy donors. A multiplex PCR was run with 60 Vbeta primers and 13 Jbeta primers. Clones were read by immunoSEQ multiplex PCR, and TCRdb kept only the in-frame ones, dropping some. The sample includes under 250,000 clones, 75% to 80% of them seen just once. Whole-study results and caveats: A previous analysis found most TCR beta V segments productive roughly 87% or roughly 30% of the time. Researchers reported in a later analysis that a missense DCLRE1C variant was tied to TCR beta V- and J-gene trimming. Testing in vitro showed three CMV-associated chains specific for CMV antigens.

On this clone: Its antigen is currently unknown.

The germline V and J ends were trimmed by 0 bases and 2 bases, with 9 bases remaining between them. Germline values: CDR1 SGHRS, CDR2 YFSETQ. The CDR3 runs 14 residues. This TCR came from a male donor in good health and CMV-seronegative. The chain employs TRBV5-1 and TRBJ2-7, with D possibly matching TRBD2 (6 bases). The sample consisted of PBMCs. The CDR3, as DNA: TGCGCCAGCAGCTTGGAGGGACTGGCCTACGAGCAGTACTTC. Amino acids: CASSLEGLAYEQYF. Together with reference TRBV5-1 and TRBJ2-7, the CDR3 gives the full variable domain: KAGVTQTPRYLIKTRGQQVTLSCSPISGHRSVSWYQQTPGQGLQFLFEYFSETQRNKGNFPGRFSGRQFSNSRSEMNVSTLELGDSALYLCASSLEGLAYEQYFGPGTRLTVT.